Listed here are 2 T cell receptor beta chains from one sample, sequenced in a study of blood T cell repertoires in COVID-19. Data came from immunoSEQ multiplex PCR; TCRdb stores just in-frame clones and leaves some out. The table lists 48,000 or so clones, 70% to 90% of them singletons, with approximately 6% in the top ten. Sequencing used peripheral blood. Receptors originate from a woman in her sixties with acute or convalescent COVID-19.

The CDR3 DNA reads as TGTGCCAGCAGTGAAGACAGGGGGCGGGAGACCCAGTACTTC. It is translated as CASSEDRGRETQYF. This sequence joins TRBV2 and TRBJ2-5; 9 nucleotides line up with TRBD1. CDR1 and CDR2 (germline): SNHLY, FYNNEI. V was clipped by 1 base and J by 5 bases; unmatched bases: 2. CDR3 length: 14 residues.

CDR3 DNA sequence: TGTGCTAGTGGTTTGGGACAGGGGTTCCAAGAGCAGTACTTC. It encodes CASGLGQGFQEQYF. The chain couples TRBV12-5 to TRBJ2-7; 8 nucleotides agree with TRBD1. This CDR3 spans 14 amino acids. Germline V gene lookup returns CDR1 LGHNT and CDR2 FRNRAP. J gave up 7 bases and V 1 base, and 6 bases lay outside the gene matches.